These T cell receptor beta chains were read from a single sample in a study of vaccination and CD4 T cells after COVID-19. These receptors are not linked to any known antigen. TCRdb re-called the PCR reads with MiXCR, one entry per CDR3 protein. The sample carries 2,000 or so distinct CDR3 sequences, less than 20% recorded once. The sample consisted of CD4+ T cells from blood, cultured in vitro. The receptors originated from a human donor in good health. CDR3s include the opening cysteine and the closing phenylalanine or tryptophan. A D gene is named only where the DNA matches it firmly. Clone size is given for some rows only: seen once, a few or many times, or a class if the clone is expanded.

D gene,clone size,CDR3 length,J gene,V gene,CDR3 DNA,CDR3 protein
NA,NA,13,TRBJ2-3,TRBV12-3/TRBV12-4,TGTGCCAGCAGTGTGCAAAGCACAGATACGCAGTATTTT,CASSVQSTDTQYF
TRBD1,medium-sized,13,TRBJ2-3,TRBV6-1,TGTGCCAGCAGTGGGACAGGGTCTAGTACGCAGTATTTT,CASSGTGSSTQYF
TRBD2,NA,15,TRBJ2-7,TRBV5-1,TGCGCCAGCAGCTTACTAGCGGGAAGCTCCTACGAGCAGTACTTC,CASSLLAGSSYEQYF
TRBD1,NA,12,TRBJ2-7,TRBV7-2,TGTGCCAGCAGCTCCGGGACAGGCCTAATCTTATTC,CASSSGTGLILF
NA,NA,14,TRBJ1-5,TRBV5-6,TGTGCCAGCAGTGGACGTACAAGCAATCAGCCCCAGCATTTT,CASSGRTSNQPQHF
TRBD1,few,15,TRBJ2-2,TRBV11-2,TGTGCCAGCGGAAGTGCGACAGGGCGAACCGGGGAGCTGTTTTTT,CASGSATGRTGELFF
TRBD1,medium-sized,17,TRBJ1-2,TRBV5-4,TGTGCCAGCAGCCCAGACCCGGGACAGGGCTCAGGCTATGGCTACACCTTC,CASSPDPGQGSGYGYTF
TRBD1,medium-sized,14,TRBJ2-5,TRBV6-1,TGTGCCAGCAGTCCCGGGACAGCAAAAGAGACCCAGTACTTC,CASSPGTAKETQYF
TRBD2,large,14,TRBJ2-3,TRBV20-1,TGCAGTGCTCAGTTGGGACTAGCGGGAGACGGGCAGTATTTT,CSAQLGLAGDGQYF
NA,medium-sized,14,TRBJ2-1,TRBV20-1,TGCAGTGCTGCAACAGGGAGGTACTACAATGAGCAGTTCTTC,CSAATGRYYNEQFF
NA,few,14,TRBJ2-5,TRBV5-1,TGCGCCAGCAGCTTGGCTGGCTTATCAGAGACCCAGTACTTC,CASSLAGLSETQYF
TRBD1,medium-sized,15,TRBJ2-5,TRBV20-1,TGCAGTGCTAAACGACAGGGGGCCCTACAAGAGACCCAGTACTTC,CSAKRQGALQETQYF
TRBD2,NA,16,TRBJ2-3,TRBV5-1,TGCGCCAGCAGCCCCGGACTAGCGGTGAGCACAGATACGCAGTATTTT,CASSPGLAVSTDTQYF
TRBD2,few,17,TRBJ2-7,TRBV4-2,TGTGCCAGCAGCCAGCCGGGGACTAGCGGGAGGGCGTACGAGCAGTACTTC,CASSQPGTSGRAYEQYF
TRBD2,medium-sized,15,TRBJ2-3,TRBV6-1,TGTGCCAGTCCGACTAGCGGGGGGGCCTCTGATACGCAGTATTTT,CASPTSGGASDTQYF
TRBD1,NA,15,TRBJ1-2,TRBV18,TGTGCCAGCTCACCTCAGACAGGGGAGTTCTATGGCTACACCTTC,CASSPQTGEFYGYTF
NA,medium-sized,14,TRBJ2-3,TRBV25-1,TGTGCCAGCGGTCTGGGGGCGGGCACAGATACGCAGTATTTT,CASGLGAGTDTQYF
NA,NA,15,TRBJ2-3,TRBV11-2,TGTGCCAGCAGCTTAGGCCTGTCAGTCAGGAATACGCAGTATTTT,CASSLGLSVRNTQYF
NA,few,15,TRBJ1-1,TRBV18,TGTGCCAGCTCACCAGAGGCCCTTGGGTACACTGAAGCTTTCTTT,CASSPEALGYTEAFF
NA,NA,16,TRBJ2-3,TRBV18,TGTGCCAGCTCATCGCTCTCCGGGACTAGCACAGATACGCAGTATTTT,CASSSLSGTSTDTQYF
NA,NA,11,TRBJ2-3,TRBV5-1,TGCGCCAGCCGAAACACAGATACGCAGTATTTT,CASRNTDTQYF
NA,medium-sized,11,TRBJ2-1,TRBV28,TGTGCCAGCAGCTACTACAATGAGCAGTTCTTC,CASSYYNEQFF
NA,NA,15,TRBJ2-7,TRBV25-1,TGTGCCAGCAGTGAATCGAGGGGGATAACCTACGAGCAGTACTTC,CASSESRGITYEQYF
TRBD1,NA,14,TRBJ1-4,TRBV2,TGTGCCAGCAGAGAGGGACAGGGGTTGGGAAAACTGTTTTTT,CASREGQGLGKLFF
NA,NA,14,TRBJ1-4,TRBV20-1,TGCAGTGCTAGAGATCGGACAGAAAATGAAAAACTGTTTTTT,CSARDRTENEKLFF
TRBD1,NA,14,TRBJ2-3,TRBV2,TGTGCTTCAGGGGGCGCTTCGTTCAGAGATACGCAGTATTTT,CASGGASFRDTQYF
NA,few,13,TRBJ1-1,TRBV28,TGTGCCAGCAGCCCCTGGGGGAACACTGAAGCTTTCTTT,CASSPWGNTEAFF
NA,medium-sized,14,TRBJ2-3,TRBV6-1,TGTGCCAGCAACCAAGGGTGGGACGGTGATACGCAGTATTTT,CASNQGWDGDTQYF
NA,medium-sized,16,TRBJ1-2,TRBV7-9,TGTGCCAGCAGCTTATGGGGGGAACCGGGGAACTATGGCTACACCTTC,CASSLWGEPGNYGYTF
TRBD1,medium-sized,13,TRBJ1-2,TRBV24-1,TGTGCCACGATGGACAGGGGGCTGGTTGGCTACACCTTC,CATMDRGLVGYTF
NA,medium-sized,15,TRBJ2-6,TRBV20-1,TGCAGTGCTAGAGGCCCAGGGTCTGGGGCCAACGTCCTGACTTTC,CSARGPGSGANVLTF
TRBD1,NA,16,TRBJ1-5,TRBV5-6,TGTGCCAGCAGCTTCGCCGGACAGGGGAGAAATCAGCCCCAGCATTTT,CASSFAGQGRNQPQHF
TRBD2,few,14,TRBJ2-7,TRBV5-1,TGCGCCAGCAGTAGCGGGATCCCCGCCAACGAGCAGTACTTC,CASSSGIPANEQYF
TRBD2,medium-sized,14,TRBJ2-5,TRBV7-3,TGTGCCAGCAGCAAGACCGGGGGGGGAGAGACCCAGTACTTC,CASSKTGGGETQYF
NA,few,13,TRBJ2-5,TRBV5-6,TGTGCCAGCAGCTCGTGGGCAGAAGAGACCCAGTACTTC,CASSSWAEETQYF
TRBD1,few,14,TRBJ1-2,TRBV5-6,TGTGCCAGCAGCTCCGGACAGGGTTACTATGGCTACACCTTC,CASSSGQGYYGYTF
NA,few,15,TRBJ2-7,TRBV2,TGTGCCAGCAGTAGCTCTCAAGGGACCCGATACGAGCAGTACTTC,CASSSSQGTRYEQYF
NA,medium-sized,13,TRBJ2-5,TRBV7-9,TGTGCCAGCAGCTTGAGCAGGGGCCAGACCCAGTACTTC,CASSLSRGQTQYF
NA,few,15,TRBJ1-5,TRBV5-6,TGTGCCAGCAGCTTGGTAGGGGAAGGCAATCAGCCCCAGCATTTT,CASSLVGEGNQPQHF
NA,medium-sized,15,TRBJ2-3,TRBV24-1,TGTGCCACCAGTGATTGGGGGGGGGCCACAGATACGCAGTATTTT,CATSDWGGATDTQYF
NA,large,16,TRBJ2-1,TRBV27,TGTGCCAGCAGTTTCAGCAGTTTTAGCTCCTACAATGAGCAGTTCTTC,CASSFSSFSSYNEQFF
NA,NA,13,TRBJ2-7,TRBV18,TGTGCCAGCTCACCGGACACTTCCTACGAGCAGTACTTC,CASSPDTSYEQYF
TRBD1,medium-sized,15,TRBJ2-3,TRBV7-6,TGTGCCAGCAGCTTGGGGACAGGGTGGACAGATACGCAGTATTTT,CASSLGTGWTDTQYF
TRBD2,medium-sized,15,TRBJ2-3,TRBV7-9,TGTGCCAGCAGCCCTAGCGGGAGAGTCACAGATACGCAGTATTTT,CASSPSGRVTDTQYF
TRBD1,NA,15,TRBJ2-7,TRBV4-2,TGTGCCAGCAGCCTGAGACAGGGAGAAACCTACGAGCAGTACTTC,CASSLRQGETYEQYF
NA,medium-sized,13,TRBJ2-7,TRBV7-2,TGTGCCAGCAGCTTAGTTATACAGGATAGGCAGTACTTC,CASSLVIQDRQYF
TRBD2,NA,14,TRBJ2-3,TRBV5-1,TGCGCCAGCAGCCTTAGCGGGAGCACAGATACGCAGTATTTT,CASSLSGSTDTQYF
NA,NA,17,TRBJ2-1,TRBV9,TGTGCCAGCAGCGTATCAGGGGCGCCCGCTGCCTACAATGAGCAGTTCTTC,CASSVSGAPAAYNEQFF
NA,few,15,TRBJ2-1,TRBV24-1,TGTGCCACCAGTGATTTAGGCAGGGAGGAGGATGAGCAGTTCTTC,CATSDLGREEDEQFF
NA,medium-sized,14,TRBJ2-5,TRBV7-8,TGTGCCAGCAATAGGGCGAGAACTGGGGAGACCCAGTACTTC,CASNRARTGETQYF
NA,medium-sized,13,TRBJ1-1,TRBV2,TGTGCCAGCAGTTTCACCGGGGGCACTGAAGCTTTCTTT,CASSFTGGTEAFF
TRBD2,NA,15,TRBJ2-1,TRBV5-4,TGTGCCAGCAGCTTGCAAGGCGGGAGTGACAATGAGCAGTTCTTC,CASSLQGGSDNEQFF
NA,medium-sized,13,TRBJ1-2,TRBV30,TGTGCCTGGAGTGATAATGCACCCTATGGCTACACCTTC,CAWSDNAPYGYTF
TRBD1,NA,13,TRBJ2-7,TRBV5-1,TGCGCCAGCAGCAGGGACAGGCTCGAGGAGCAGTACTTC,CASSRDRLEEQYF
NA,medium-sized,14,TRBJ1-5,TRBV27,TGTGCCAGCAGTTTAGACGAGACCCATCAGCCCCAGCATTTT,CASSLDETHQPQHF